This T cell receptor (beta chain) comes out of a study of lymphopenia after photon versus proton radiotherapy. As for this clone: The antigen is unknown.

Points from the study as a whole: Better survival with proton therapy was suggested as possible, not demonstrated. Post-nadir TCR diversity decline inversely tracked overall survival among those who died.

TCRdb's copy holds only in-frame clones and misses some; the assay was immunoSEQ multiplex PCR. Here the sample spans tens of thousands of clones, around four fifths being singletons. This TCR was sampled from a man in his sixties with pancreatic cancer. The sequences come from peripheral blood, collected from a patient treated with proton-based radiotherapy.

In DNA form, the CDR3 reads TGCGCCAGCAGCTGGGGAGATACGCAGTATTTT. It encodes CASSWGDTQYF. This rearrangement joins TRBV10-1 to TRBJ2-3; unclear D gene. Germline V gives CDR1 WNHNN, CDR2 SYGVQD (reference sequence). CDR3 length: 11 amino acids. V dropped 6 bases and J dropped 5 bases, with 6 bases sitting between them.